The clone carrying this T cell receptor (beta chain) was recorded a few times. Its antigen is as yet unknown. This record belongs to a study of early T cells in non-severe SARS-CoV-2 infection. Overall study: It was bulk RNA from unsorted whole blood that was sequenced, and the chains were unpaired.

Findings and limits, study-wide: Sequences matched to VDJdb favored anti-spike CD8 responses, while private and CD4 specificities were missed.

As part of library construction, unique molecular identifiers were attached to individual cDNA molecules. MiXCR, applied by TCRdb to the 5' RACE reads, yields one record per CDR3 protein. Of tens of thousands of distinct CDR3 sequences listed, about 15% are singletons. This CDR3 has 11 amino acids. Germline CDR1 and CDR2: MNHNY and SVGAGI (reference sequence). Trimming removed 6 bases at V and 5 bases at J, with 5 bases between. V usage is TRBV6-6 and J usage is TRBJ2-1, with no clear D. The source of this sequence is an adult who was a healthcare worker with PCR-confirmed SARS-CoV-2 infection or an uninfected control (not recorded which). Sequencing used whole blood. Here the CDR3 DNA reads TGTGCCAGCAGCCGAAACAATGAGCAGTTCTTC. It codes for CASSRNNEQFF.